This T cell receptor beta chain was found in a study of blood T cells in healthy people across ages. On this clonotype: The antigen remains unidentified.

Donation came from healthy Caucasian individuals in Russia who were aged roughly 6 to 95. Researchers report isolating at least 6 million PBMCs per sample. Study-wide results and caveats: Unsorted PBMCs ruled out conclusive naive versus antigen-experienced comparison. Per million T cells, TCR beta diversity dropped roughly linearly as age increased.

Together with a sample-barcoded 5' primer, a J-beta primer mix was included in a second PCR lasting about 7 to 11 cycles. TCRdb re-derived calls from the 5' RACE reads in MiXCR, one entry per CDR3 protein. The sample records about 770,000 distinct CDR3 sequences, around 43% being singletons. The ends were cut back, 7 bases at V and 1 base at J, with 8 bases in the middle. CDR3 length equals 13 residues. Looked up from germline, CDR1 is MNHEY and CDR2 is SVGAGI. Sequencing was done on a sample of blood. The chain employs TRBV6-5 and TRBJ1-5; D is perhaps TRBD1 (5 bases). This TCR derives from a man in his sixties in good health. Here the CDR3 DNA reads TGTGCCAGCATGGCAGGGAGCAATCAGCCCCAGCATTTT. Translation gives CASMAGSNQPQHF.